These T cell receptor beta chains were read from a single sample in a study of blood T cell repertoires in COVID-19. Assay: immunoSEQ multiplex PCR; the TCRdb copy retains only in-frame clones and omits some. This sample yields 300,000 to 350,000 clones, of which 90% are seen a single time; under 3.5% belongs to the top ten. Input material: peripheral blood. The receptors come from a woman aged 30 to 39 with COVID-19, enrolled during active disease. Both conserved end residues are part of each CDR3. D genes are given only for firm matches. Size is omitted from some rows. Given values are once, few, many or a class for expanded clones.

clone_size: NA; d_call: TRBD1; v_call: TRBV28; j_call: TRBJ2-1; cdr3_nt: TGTGCCAGCAGTTCACGGACAGGGCCGGCCGGGCTGACCTTATACAATGAGCAGTTCTTC; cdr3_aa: CASSSRTGPAGLTLYNEQFF
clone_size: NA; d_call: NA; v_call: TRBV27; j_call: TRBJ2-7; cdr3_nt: TGTGCCAGCAGTCCGAGACAGGTCTACTACGAGCAGTACTTC; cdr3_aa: CASSPRQVYYEQYF
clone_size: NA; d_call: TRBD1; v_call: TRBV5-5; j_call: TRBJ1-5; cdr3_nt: TGTGCCAGCAGCTTGGGGACAGGACTGCAGCCCCAGCATTTT; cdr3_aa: CASSLGTGLQPQHF
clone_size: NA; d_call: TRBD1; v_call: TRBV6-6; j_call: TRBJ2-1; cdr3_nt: TGTGCCAGCAGTCCCCCTCGGACAGGGGGGAATGAGCAGTTCTTC; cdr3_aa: CASSPPRTGGNEQFF
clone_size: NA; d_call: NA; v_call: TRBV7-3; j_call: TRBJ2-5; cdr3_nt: TGTGCCAGCAGCTTAGGGGTGGGGACAACAGAGACCCAGTACTTC; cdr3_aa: CASSLGVGTTETQYF
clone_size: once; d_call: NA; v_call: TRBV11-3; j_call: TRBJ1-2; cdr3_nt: TGTGCCAGCAGCTTAGGAGGGTCTGGCTACACCTTC; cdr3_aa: CASSLGGSGYTF
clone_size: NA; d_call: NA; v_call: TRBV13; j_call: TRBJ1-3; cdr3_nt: TGTGCCAGCAGCTTAGCAGGGAGGACTGGAAACACCATATATTTT; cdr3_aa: CASSLAGRTGNTIYF
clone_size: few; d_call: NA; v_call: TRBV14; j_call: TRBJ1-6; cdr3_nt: TGTGCCAGCAGCCAAGCCTTGGGGCGAAATTCACCCCTCCACTTT; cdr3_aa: CASSQALGRNSPLHF
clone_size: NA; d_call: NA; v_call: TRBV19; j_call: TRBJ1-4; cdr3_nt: TGTGCCAGTACTCAAACCGGGACCGGGAGCGAAAAACTGTTTTTT; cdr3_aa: CASTQTGTGSEKLFF
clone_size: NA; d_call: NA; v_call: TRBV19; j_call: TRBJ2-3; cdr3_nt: TGTGCCAGTGGCGGGACGGGCACAGATACGCAGTATTTT; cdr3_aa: CASGGTGTDTQYF